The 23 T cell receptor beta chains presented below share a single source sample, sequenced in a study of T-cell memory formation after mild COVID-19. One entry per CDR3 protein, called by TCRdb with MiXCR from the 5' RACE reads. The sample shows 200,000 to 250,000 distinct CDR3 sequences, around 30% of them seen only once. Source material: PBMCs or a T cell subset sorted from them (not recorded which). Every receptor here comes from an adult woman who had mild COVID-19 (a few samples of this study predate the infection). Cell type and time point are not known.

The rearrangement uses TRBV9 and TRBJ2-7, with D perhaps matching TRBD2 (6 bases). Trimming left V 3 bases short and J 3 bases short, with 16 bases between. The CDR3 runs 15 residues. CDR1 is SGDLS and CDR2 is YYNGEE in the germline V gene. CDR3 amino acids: CASSEFSGAGYEQYF. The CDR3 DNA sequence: TGTGCCAGCAGCGAATTTAGCGGAGCAGGCTACGAGCAGTACTTC.

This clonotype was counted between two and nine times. DNA of the CDR3: TGTGCCAGCAGATACGGCGACAGGTTAGAGACCCAGTACTTC. It codes for CASRYGDRLETQYF. The chain is built from TRBV5-5 and TRBJ2-5; D may be TRBD1 (6 bases). V was clipped by 5 bases and J by 4 bases, with 15 bases between them. Germline-derived CDR1 and CDR2 are SGHKS and YYEKEE (reference sequence). The CDR3 is made up of 14 amino acids.

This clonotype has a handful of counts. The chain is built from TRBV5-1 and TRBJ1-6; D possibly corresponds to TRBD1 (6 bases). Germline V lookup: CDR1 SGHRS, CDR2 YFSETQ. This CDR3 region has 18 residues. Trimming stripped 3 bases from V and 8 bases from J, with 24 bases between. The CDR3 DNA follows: TGCGCCAGCAGCTGGGACTTAACAAGACAGGAACCGTATTCACCCCTCCACTTT. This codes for CASSWDLTRQEPYSPLHF.

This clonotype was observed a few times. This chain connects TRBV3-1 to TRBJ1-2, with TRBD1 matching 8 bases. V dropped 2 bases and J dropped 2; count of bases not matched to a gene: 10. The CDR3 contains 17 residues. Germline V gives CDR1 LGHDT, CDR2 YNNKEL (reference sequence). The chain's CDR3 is CASSQSRTGKSNYGYTF. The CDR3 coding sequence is TGTGCCAGCAGCCAATCAAGGACAGGGAAATCCAACTATGGCTACACCTTC.

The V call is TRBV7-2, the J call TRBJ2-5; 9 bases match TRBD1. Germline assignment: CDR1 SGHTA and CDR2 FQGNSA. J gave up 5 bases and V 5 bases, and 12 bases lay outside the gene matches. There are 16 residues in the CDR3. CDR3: CASSESGQGFLETQYF. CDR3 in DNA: TGTGCCAGCAGCGAGTCGGGACAGGGATTTTTGGAGACCCAGTACTTC.

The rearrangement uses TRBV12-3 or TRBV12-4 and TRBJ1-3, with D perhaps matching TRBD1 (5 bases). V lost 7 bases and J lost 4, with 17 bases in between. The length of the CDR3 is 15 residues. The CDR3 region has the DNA TGTGCCAGCACCGCTGAAGTGGGGACGGGAAACACCATATATTTT. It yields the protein CASTAEVGTGNTIYF.

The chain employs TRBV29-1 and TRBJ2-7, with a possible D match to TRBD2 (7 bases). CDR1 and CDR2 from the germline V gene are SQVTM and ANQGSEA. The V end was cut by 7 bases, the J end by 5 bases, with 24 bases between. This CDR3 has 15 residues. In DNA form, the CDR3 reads TGCAGCGCCCGAGGGGGGGGCGAATATGGAAACGAGCAGTACTTC. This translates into CSARGGGEYGNEQYF.

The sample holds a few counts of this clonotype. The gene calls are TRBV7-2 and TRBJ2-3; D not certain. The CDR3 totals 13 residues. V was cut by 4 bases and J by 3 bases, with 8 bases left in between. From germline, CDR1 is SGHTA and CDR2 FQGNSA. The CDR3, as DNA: TGTGCCAGCAGCTCCAACCCGACAGATACGCAGTATTTT. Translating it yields CASSSNPTDTQYF.

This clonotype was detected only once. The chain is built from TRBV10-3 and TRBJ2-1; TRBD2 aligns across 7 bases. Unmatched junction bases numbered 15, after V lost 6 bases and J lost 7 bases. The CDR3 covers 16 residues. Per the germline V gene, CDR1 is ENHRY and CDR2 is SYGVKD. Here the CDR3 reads CAIRVRGGSGLNEQFF. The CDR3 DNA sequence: TGTGCCATCAGAGTGAGGGGAGGGAGCGGTCTGAATGAGCAGTTCTTC.

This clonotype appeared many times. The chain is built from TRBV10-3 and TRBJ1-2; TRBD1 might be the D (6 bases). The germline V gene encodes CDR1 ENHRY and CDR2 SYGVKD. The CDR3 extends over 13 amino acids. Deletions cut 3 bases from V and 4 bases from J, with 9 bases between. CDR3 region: CAISEQGVYGYTF. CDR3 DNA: TGTGCCATCAGTGAACAGGGAGTCTATGGCTACACCTTC.

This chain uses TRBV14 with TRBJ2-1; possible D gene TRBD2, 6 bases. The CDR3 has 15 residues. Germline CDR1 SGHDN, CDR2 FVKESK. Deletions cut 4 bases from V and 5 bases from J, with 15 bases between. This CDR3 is CASSPGTWRDNEQFF. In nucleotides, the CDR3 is TGTGCCAGCAGCCCGGGGACCTGGAGGGACAATGAGCAGTTCTTC.

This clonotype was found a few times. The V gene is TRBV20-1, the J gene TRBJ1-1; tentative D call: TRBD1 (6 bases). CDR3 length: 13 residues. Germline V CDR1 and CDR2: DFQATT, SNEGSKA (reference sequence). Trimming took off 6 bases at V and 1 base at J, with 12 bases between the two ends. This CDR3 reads CSAPDRRNTEAFF. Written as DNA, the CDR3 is TGCAGTGCGCCGGACAGACGGAACACTGAAGCTTTCTTT.

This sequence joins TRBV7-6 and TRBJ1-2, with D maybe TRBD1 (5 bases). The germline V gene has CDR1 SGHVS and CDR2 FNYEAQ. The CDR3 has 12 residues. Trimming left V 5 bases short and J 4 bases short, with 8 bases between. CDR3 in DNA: TGTGCCAGCAGCAGGGGACTCTATGGCTACACCTTC. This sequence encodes CASSRGLYGYTF.

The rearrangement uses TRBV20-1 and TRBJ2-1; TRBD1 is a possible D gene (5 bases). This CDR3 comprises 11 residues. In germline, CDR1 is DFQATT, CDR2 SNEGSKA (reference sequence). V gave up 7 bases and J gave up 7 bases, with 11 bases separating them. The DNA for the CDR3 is TGCAGTGTTACTCAGGGTAATGAGCAGTTCTTC. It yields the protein CSVTQGNEQFF.

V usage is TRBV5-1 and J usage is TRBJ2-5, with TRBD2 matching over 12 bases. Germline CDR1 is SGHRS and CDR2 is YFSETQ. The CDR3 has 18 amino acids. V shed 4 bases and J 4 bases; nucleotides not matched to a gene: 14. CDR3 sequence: CASSRPNASGRAGETQYF. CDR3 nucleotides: TGCGCCAGCAGCCGCCCCAACGCTAGCGGGAGGGCAGGAGAGACCCAGTACTTC.

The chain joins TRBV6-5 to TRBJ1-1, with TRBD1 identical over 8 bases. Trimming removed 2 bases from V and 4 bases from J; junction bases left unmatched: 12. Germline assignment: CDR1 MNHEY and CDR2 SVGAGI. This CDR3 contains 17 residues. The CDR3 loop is CASSYGQGARVPTEAFF. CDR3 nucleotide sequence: TGTGCCAGCAGTTACGGGCAGGGGGCGCGTGTCCCCACTGAAGCTTTCTTT.

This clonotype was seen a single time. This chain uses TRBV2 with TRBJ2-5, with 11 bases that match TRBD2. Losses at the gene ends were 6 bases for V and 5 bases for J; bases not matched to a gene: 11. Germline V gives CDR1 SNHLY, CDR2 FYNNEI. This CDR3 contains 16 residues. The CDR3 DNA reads TGTGCCAGCAGATCAGGGGACCTAGCGGGGGGTGAGACCCAGTACTTC. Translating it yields CASRSGDLAGGETQYF. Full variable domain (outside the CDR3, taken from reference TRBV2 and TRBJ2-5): EPEVTQTPSHQVTQMGQEVILRCVPISNHLYFYWYRQILGQKVEFLVSFYNNEISEKSEIFDDQFSVERPDGSNFTLKIRSTKLEDSAMYFCASRSGDLAGGETQYFGPGTRLLVL.

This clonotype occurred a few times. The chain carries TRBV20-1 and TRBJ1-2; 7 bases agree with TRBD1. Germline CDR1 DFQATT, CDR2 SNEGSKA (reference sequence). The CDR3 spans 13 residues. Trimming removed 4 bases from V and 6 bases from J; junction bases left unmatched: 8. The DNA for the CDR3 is TGCAGTGCTAAAGGACAGGAGGGGCATGGCTACACCTTC. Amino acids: CSAKGQEGHGYTF.

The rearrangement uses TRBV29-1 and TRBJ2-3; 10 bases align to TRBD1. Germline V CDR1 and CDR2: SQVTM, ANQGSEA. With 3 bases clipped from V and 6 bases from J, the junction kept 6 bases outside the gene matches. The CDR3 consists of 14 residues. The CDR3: CSVDRQGARDTQYF. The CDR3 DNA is TGCAGCGTTGATCGACAGGGGGCGAGGGATACGCAGTATTTT.

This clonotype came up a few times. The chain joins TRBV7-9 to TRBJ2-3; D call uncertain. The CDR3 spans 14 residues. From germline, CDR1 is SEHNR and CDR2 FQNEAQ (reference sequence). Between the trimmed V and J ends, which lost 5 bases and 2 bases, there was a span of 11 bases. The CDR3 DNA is TGTGCCAGCAGCCAATGGACCGCCACAGATACGCAGTATTTT. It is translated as CASSQWTATDTQYF. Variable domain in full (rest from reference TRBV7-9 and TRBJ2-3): DTGVSQNPRHKITKRGQNVTFRCDPISEHNRLYWYRQTLGQGPEFLTYFQNEAQLEKSRLLSDRFSAERPKGSFSTLEIQRTEQGDSAMYLCASSQWTATDTQYFGPGTRLTVL.

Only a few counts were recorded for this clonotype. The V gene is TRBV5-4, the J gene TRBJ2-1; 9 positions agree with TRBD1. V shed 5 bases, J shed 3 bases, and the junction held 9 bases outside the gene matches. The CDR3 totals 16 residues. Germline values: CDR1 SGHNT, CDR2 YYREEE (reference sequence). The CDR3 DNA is TGTGCCAGCAGGGCTCTCTTGGGACAGGGCTACAATGAGCAGTTCTTC. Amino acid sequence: CASRALLGQGYNEQFF.

The DNA of the CDR3 is TGTGCCAGCAGCGTAGGGCCAAATCCCTCCTACGAGCAGTACTTC. Its translation is CASSVGPNPSYEQYF. The gene calls are TRBV9 and TRBJ2-7; D remains ambiguous. The CDR3 has 15 amino acids. Germline CDR1 and CDR2: SGDLS and YYNGEE. V dropped 0 bases and J dropped 0 bases, with 10 bases sitting between them.

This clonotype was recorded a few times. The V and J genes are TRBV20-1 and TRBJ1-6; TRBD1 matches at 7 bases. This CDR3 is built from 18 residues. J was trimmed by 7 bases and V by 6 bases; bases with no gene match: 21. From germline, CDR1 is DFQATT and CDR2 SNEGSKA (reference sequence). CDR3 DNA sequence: TGCAGTGCCAGGGGGGGAGGGTTTAGACAGGGAGAAAATTCACCCCTCCACTTT. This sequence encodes CSARGGGFRQGENSPLHF.